This T cell receptor (beta chain) was captured in a study of early T cells in non-severe SARS-CoV-2 infection. About this clonotype: Its antigen is not known.

Points from the study as a whole: VDJdb matching, biased toward anti-spike CD8 responses, missed private and CD4 specificities.

TCRdb itself ran the 5' RACE reads through MiXCR, one entry per CDR3 protein. This table has roughly 100,000 distinct CDR3 sequences, over 10% appearing once. V was clipped by 4 bases and J by 5 bases, with 15 bases between them. Germline V gene sequence: CDR1 SQVTM, CDR2 ANQGSEA. There are 14 residues in the CDR3. The receptor was isolated from an adult who was a healthcare worker with PCR-confirmed SARS-CoV-2 infection or an uninfected control (not recorded which). Specimen: whole blood. The chain employs TRBV29-1 and TRBJ2-1; no clear D gene. The CDR3 DNA reads as TGCAGCGTTGTGCCAGTCGCAAGGGACAATGAGCAGTTCTTC. It is translated as CSVVPVARDNEQFF.